These 22 T cell receptor beta chains share one sample of origin, sequenced in a study of identical twins. TCRdb re-analysed the 5' RACE reads in MiXCR, keeping a single row per CDR3 protein. The sample records a few hundred thousand distinct CDR3 sequences, roughly 15% being singletons. The same sample was also used in a study of yellow fever vaccine responses in identical twins.

The sequencing sample was made of CD4+ T cells sorted from blood. Receptors were obtained from a woman aged 18 to 35 in good health.

This sequence joins TRBV29-1 and TRBJ2-5, with D hard to call. The CDR3 has 11 amino acids. Trimming took 2 bases from V and 3 from J, leaving 4 bases between them. Germline V CDR1 and CDR2: SQVTM, ANQGSEA. CDR3 DNA: TGCAGCGTTGAACCTGAAGAGACCCAGTACTTC. The encoded protein is CSVEPEETQYF.

This clonotype was observed a few times. The chain joins TRBV28 to TRBJ2-1; 10 bases map to TRBD2. V was clipped by 4 bases and J by 6 bases; unmatched bases: 6. The CDR3 loop spans 15 amino acids. CDR1 and CDR2 (germline): MDHEN, SYDVKM. CDR3 nucleotides: TGTGCCAGCAGTTCACTAGCGGGACTCGGCAATGAGCAGTTCTTC. Its translation is CASSSLAGLGNEQFF. Together with reference TRBV28 and TRBJ2-1, the CDR3 gives the full variable domain: DVKVTQSSRYLVKRTGEKVFLECVQDMDHENMFWYRQDPGLGLRLIYFSYDVKMKEKGDIPEGYSVSREKKERFSLILESASTNQTSMYLCASSSLAGLGNEQFFGPGTRLTVL.

This clonotype has only a few counts. The chain combines TRBV18 with TRBJ2-5, with 7 positions matching TRBD1. The germline gives CDR1 KGHSH, CDR2 LQKENI. The junction had 11 bases not matched to a gene; V was cut back by 4 bases and J by 3 bases. This CDR3 has 16 amino acids. The CDR3 DNA reads TGTGCCAGCTCACGTCGGGACAGCTCATTAAAAGAGACCCAGTACTTC. This sequence encodes CASSRRDSSLKETQYF.

This clonotype was detected a few times. J is TRBJ1-2 and V is TRBV5-1, with D uncertain. Trimming removed 4 bases from V and 10 bases from J, with 23 bases in between. The germline V gene encodes CDR1 SGHRS and CDR2 YFSETQ. There are 15 residues in the CDR3. CDR3 sequence reads: CASSQLPGPNRNYTF. CDR3 DNA: TGCGCCAGCAGCCAGCTGCCAGGCCCCAATAGGAACTACACCTTC.

This rearrangement joins TRBV7-6 to TRBJ2-3; TRBD1 agrees at 9 bases. The V gene's germline CDR1 is SGHVS and CDR2 FNYEAQ. V was pared by 1 base and J by 4 bases, with 15 bases of the junction left unmatched. The CDR3 has 19 amino acids. The CDR3 nucleotides read TGTGCCAGCAGCTTAGGGGCCTATCGACAGGGGGTACGGGCAGATACGCAGTATTTT. As protein: CASSLGAYRQGVRADTQYF.

This chain joins TRBV10-3 and TRBJ2-3; 12 bases fit TRBD2. CDR1 ENHRY and CDR2 SYGVKD come from the germline V gene. This CDR3 is 16 amino acids long. V lost 10 bases, J lost 0 bases, and 8 bases stayed unmatched. CDR3 in amino acids: CATTTSGSASTDTQYF. CDR3 coding DNA: TGTGCCACCACGACTAGCGGGAGCGCTAGCACAGATACGCAGTATTTT.

Concerning this clonotype: With a much larger clone just one base away, this may be a read error. The gene calls are TRBV12-3 or TRBV12-4 and TRBJ2-1; D not resolved. This CDR3 contains 17 residues. Trimming removed 2 bases from V and 4 bases from J, with 18 bases in between. For the CDR3, the DNA is TGTGCCAGCAGTTTACGGAATAGGGTATCTTCGTACAATGAGCAGTTCTTC. Protein: CASSLRNRVSSYNEQFF.

Only a few counts were recorded for this clonotype. The rearrangement joins TRBV25-1 to TRBJ2-1, with D possibly being TRBD1 (6 bases). The V gene lost 7 bases and the J gene lost 2 bases, with 21 bases spanning the gap. The CDR3 has 17 residues. The germline V gene encodes CDR1 MGHDK and CDR2 SYGVNS. CDR3 protein: CASIPLMGAGPYNEQFF. In nucleotides, the CDR3 is TGTGCCAGCATTCCCCTCATGGGGGCAGGACCCTACAATGAGCAGTTCTTC.

This clonotype has only a few counts. The chain carries TRBV10-3 and TRBJ2-3; tentative D call: TRBD2 (6 bases). The CDR3 loop spans 15 amino acids. V shed 3 bases and J shed 2 bases, with 12 bases lying between them. CDR1 is ENHRY and CDR2 is SYGVKD in the germline V gene. CDR3 coding DNA: TGTGCCATCAGTGAAAACGGGGACTCCACAGATACGCAGTATTTT. Translated, it gives CAISENGDSTDTQYF.

A remark on this clonotype: A much larger clone is a single base away; this may be a read error. The chain joins TRBV20-1 to TRBJ2-1, with D perhaps TRBD1 or TRBD2 (6 bases each). Germline V gives CDR1 DFQATT, CDR2 SNEGSKA (reference sequence). The CDR3 extends over 16 amino acids. CDR3 in amino acids: CCARKLLAGDYNEQFF. For the CDR3, the DNA is TGCTGTGCTAGAAAGTTACTAGCAGGGGACTACAATGAGCAGTTCTTC.

This clonotype came up many times. The V gene is TRBV3-1, the J gene TRBJ2-1; D possibly corresponds to TRBD2 (6 bases). Trimming took 1 base from V and 0 from J, leaving 25 bases between them. CDR3 length: 21 residues. Germline assignment: CDR1 LGHDT and CDR2 YNNKEL (reference sequence). CDR3 in amino acids: CASSQVYSRTTSPSSYNEQFF. In DNA, the CDR3 is TGTGCCAGCAGCCAAGTCTATAGTAGGACTACTAGTCCGAGCTCCTACAATGAGCAGTTCTTC.

This clonotype was detected only a few times. This chain links TRBV6-2 or TRBV6-3 with TRBJ2-7; 13 positions agree with TRBD2. This CDR3 has 16 residues. V gave up 2 bases and J gave up 3 bases; unmatched junction bases: 4. Per germline, CDR1 MNHEY and CDR2 SVGEGT. The CDR3 is CASSYKTSGRIYEQYF. Here the CDR3 DNA reads TGTGCCAGCAGTTACAAGACTAGCGGGAGGATCTACGAGCAGTACTTC.

This clonotype was picked up a small number of times. The J gene is TRBJ2-7, the V gene TRBV20-1; perhaps TRBD1 as D (6 bases). The CDR3 spans 15 residues. Trimming pared 4 bases from V and 2 bases from J, leaving 18 bases between. Germline CDR1 reads DFQATT; CDR2 reads SNEGSKA (reference sequence). CDR3 loop: CSATTPGQKTYEQYF. CDR3 DNA sequence: TGCAGTGCTACTACACCAGGACAGAAGACCTACGAGCAGTACTTC.

This chain uses TRBV21-1 with TRBJ1-3; TRBD1 is taken as the D call from the table, unchecked against the DNA. TRBV21-1 is an annotated pseudogene. The CDR3 is 17 amino acids. The CDR3 region is CASSKNVGGFLGNTIYF. The CDR3 nucleotides are TGTGCCAGCAGCAAAAACGTCGGGGGGTTTTTGGGAAACACCATATATTTT.

This clonotype came up a few times. The chain recombines TRBV5-1 with TRBJ2-7; 9 nucleotides match TRBD1. The CDR3 contains 17 residues. V lost 4 bases and J lost 2; bases outside the gene matches: 13. CDR1 and CDR2 (germline): SGHRS, YFSETQ. The CDR3 nucleotides are TGCGCCAGCAGCCCCGCCCTTCGTAGGGACAGGGCCTACGAGCAGTACTTC. Amino acid sequence: CASSPALRRDRAYEQYF.

This clonotype was counted between two and nine times. The chain couples TRBV18 to TRBJ1-2, with TRBD1 matching 8 bases. Germline V CDR1 and CDR2: KGHSH, LQKENI. The length of the CDR3 is 14 residues. The V gene end was trimmed by 2 bases and the J gene end by 6 bases; junction bases not matched to a gene: 5. The CDR3 DNA follows: TGTGCCAGCTCACCATACAGGGGGGATAATGGCTACACCTTC. It yields the protein CASSPYRGDNGYTF. The full variable domain, rest sourced from reference TRBV18 and TRBJ1-2, is NAGVMQNPRHLVRRRGQEARLRCSPMKGHSHVYWYRQLPEEGLKFMVYLQKENIIDESGMPKERFSAEFPKEGPSILRIQQVVRGDSAAYFCASSPYRGDNGYTFGSGTRLTVV.

The sample holds a few counts of this clonotype. The rearrangement links TRBV5-1 to TRBJ2-5, with 13 bases that match TRBD2. V shed 7 bases and J 5 bases; nucleotides not matched to a gene: 8. The CDR3 has 15 amino acids. In germline, CDR1 is SGHRS, CDR2 YFSETQ. The CDR3 DNA follows: TGCGCCAGCTTCGCGGGACTAGCGGGACTTGAGACCCAGTACTTC. It specifies CASFAGLAGLETQYF.

In this sample, this clonotype turned up a few times. This sequence joins TRBV12-3 or TRBV12-4 and TRBJ2-7; D possibly corresponds to TRBD1 (6 bases). This CDR3 is 13 amino acids long. Trimming pared 2 bases from V and 4 bases from J, leaving 9 bases between. The CDR3 reads CASSLSQGYEQYV. DNA of the CDR3: TGTGCCAGCAGTTTATCACAGGGATACGAGCAGTACGTC.

The chain links TRBV20-1 to TRBJ2-3; 14 bases map to TRBD2. Germline V gene sequence: CDR1 DFQATT, CDR2 SNEGSKA (reference sequence). CDR3 size: 17 residues. The V gene end was trimmed by 1 base and the J gene end by 4 bases; junction bases not matched to a gene: 7. The CDR3 DNA sequence: TGCAGTGCTAGAGGAGGACTAGCGGGGGGCCCCCCAGATACGCAGTATTTT. Amino acids: CSARGGLAGGPPDTQYF.

V gene TRBV5-1 combines with J gene TRBJ2-1; TRBD2 agrees at 8 bases. CDR1 is SGHRS and CDR2 is YFSETQ in the germline V gene. V shed 4 bases and J 7 bases; nucleotides not matched to a gene: 16. The CDR3 has 17 residues. The DNA for the CDR3 is TGCGCCAGCAGCCCCAGAGGGGGAGCGGGAGTTTGGAATGAGCAGTTCTTC. Its translation is CASSPRGGAGVWNEQFF.

The V and J genes are TRBV20-1 and TRBJ2-5, with 16 nucleotides matching TRBD2. Germline lookup yields CDR1 DFQATT and CDR2 SNEGSKA (reference sequence). The CDR3 runs to 13 residues. J gave up 10 bases and V 6 bases, and 5 bases lay outside the gene matches. The CDR3 nucleotides read TGCAGTGCCGGGACTAGCGGGGGGGCGTACCAGTACTTC. Translating it yields CSAGTSGGAYQYF.

The chain recombines TRBV12-3 or TRBV12-4 with TRBJ2-2, with D maybe TRBD2 (6 bases). The CDR3 sequence is 16 residues long. Trimming cost V 5 bases and J 2 bases, with 15 bases left between them. The CDR3 region has the DNA TGTGCCAGCAGTCTTCCCGGGACTTTAAACACCGGGGAGCTGTTTTTT. Its protein product is CASSLPGTLNTGELFF.